This TCR beta chain is from a study of CD8 T cells in ankylosing spondylitis. In its sample, this clonotype was seen many times. Its antigen is not identified. General observations from the study: Earlier work had already found some motif variants in reactive arthritis synovial fluid and blood. Disease-associated clonotypes exhibited CD8+ identity and were relatively infrequent in peripheral blood. As reported, disease-linked clones showed significant enrichment in matched ankylosing spondylitis synovial fluid. About 8 highly homologous variants formed a TCR beta motif that appeared characteristic of ankylosing spondylitis blood.

TCRdb ran MiXCR on the 5' RACE reads and lists one entry per CDR3 protein. The sample shows 210,000 or so distinct CDR3 sequences, around 8% of them seen only once. V lost 0 bases and J 1 base, leaving 6 bases between the germline ends. The CDR3 is made up of 14 amino acids. The chain combines TRBV12-3 or TRBV12-4 with TRBJ1-1; D unresolved. The source of this sequence is a female donor with ankylosing spondylitis or in good health (not recorded which). Sequenced input: blood, either unsorted or a sorted T cell fraction (not recorded which). The CDR3 spells CASSLALRNTEAFF. The DNA of the CDR3 is TGTGCCAGCAGTTTAGCGCTGAGGAACACTGAAGCTTTCTTT.